This T cell receptor (beta chain) is drawn from a study of cytomegalovirus exposure and HLA in healthy donors. There were likely unrecorded immune exposures, though donors were nominally healthy when sampled. Details on this clone: Antigen specificity is unknown.

V was cut by 2 bases and J by 2 bases, with 12 bases left in between. Germline CDR1 and CDR2: MNHNS and SASEGT. This CDR3 spans 15 amino acids. PCR primers comprised 60 Vbeta and 13 Jbeta primers. Data came from immunoSEQ multiplex PCR; TCRdb stores just in-frame clones and leaves some out. This table holds around 120,000 clones, around 78% found once. Broader study findings: Many donors carried some public TCRs, although rarity characterized most TCR sequences. Segments of the TCR beta V type were, in most cases, productive about 90% or about 30% of the time in an earlier analysis. When analyzed later, a missense DCLRE1C variant was found to be linked to TCR beta V- and J-gene trimming.

This TCR was sampled from a woman in her fifties or sixties in good health and CMV-seronegative. Input material: PBMCs. This sequence joins TRBV6-1 and TRBJ1-2; D unclear. The CDR3 DNA follows: TGTGCCAGCAGTGAAAGCGGTAAGGGAAACTATGGCTACACCTTC. Protein: CASSESGKGNYGYTF.